A single sample is the source of the 8 T cell receptor beta chains below, sequenced in a study of early T cells in non-severe SARS-CoV-2 infection. Via MiXCR, TCRdb re-called the 5' RACE reads, giving one row per CDR3 protein. The sample records more than 65,000 distinct CDR3 sequences, roughly 14% being singletons. The source was whole blood, collected at baseline. These receptors were taken from an adult who was a healthcare worker with PCR-confirmed SARS-CoV-2 infection or an uninfected control (not recorded which).

A few counts support this clonotype. The chain couples TRBV2 to TRBJ2-1; D not resolved. Trimming cost V 8 bases and J 5 bases, with 10 bases left between them. The CDR3 consists of 12 residues. The germline V gene has CDR1 SNHLY and CDR2 FYNNEI. As DNA, the CDR3 is TGTGCCAGCGGAGACCAAAACAATGAGCAGTTCTTC. It is translated as CASGDQNNEQFF.

The chain recombines TRBV4-1 with TRBJ2-1; D unclear. The germline gives CDR1 MGHRA, CDR2 YSYEKL. Trimming left V 1 base short and J 8 bases short, with 3 bases between. This CDR3 has 11 residues. CDR3 coding DNA: TGCGCCAGCAGCCAAGCCCATGAGCAGTTCTTC. Translating it yields CASSQAHEQFF.

The chain uses TRBV7-3 and TRBJ2-1; 10 bases are shared with TRBD2. V trimming: 2 bases; J trimming: 7 bases; junction bases outside the gene matches: 5. There are 15 residues in the CDR3. Per the germline V gene, CDR1 is SGHTA and CDR2 is FQGTGA. CDR3 loop: CASSLASGSKNEQFF. In DNA, the CDR3 is TGTGCCAGCAGCTTAGCTAGCGGGAGCAAGAATGAGCAGTTCTTC.

This clonotype was detected ten times or more. The rearrangement joins TRBV7-8 to TRBJ2-5; the D gene is possibly TRBD1 (5 bases). Germline values: CDR1 SGHVS, CDR2 FQNEAQ. The V gene lost 7 bases and the J gene lost 5 bases, with 14 bases spanning the gap. This CDR3 has 13 residues. CDR3 nucleotides: TGTGCCAGCACCTTGACAGTTATGGAGACCCAGTACTTC. Amino acid sequence: CASTLTVMETQYF. Supplemented by reference TRBV7-8 and TRBJ2-5, the full variable domain reads GAGVSQSPRYKVAKRGQDVALRCDPISGHVSLFWYQQALGQGPEFLTYFQNEAQLDKSGLPSDRFFAERPEGSVSTLKIQRTQQEDSAVYLCASTLTVMETQYFGPGTRLLVL.

This clonotype turned up a few times. This rearrangement joins TRBV7-8 to TRBJ2-7; 9 positions agree with TRBD1. J was trimmed by 6 bases and V by 5 bases; bases with no gene match: 17. Germline assignment: CDR1 SGHVS and CDR2 FQNEAQ. This CDR3 region has 17 residues. The CDR3 bases are TGTGCCAGCAGCCCCCGCGGGGCCGGGACAGGGAAACGCGAGCAGTACTTC. Amino acid sequence: CASSPRGAGTGKREQYF.

This clonotype was detected ten times or more. The CDR3 is CASSISGSTHEQYF. CDR3 in DNA: TGTGCCAGTAGTATTAGCGGGAGTACCCACGAGCAGTACTTC. The genes are TRBV19 and TRBJ2-7; 9 positions agree with TRBD2. The V and J ends lost 3 bases and 5 bases, in that order; junction bases with no gene match: 5. The length of the CDR3 is 14 residues. The germline V gene has CDR1 LNHDA and CDR2 SQIVND (reference sequence).

This clonotype was recorded a few times. The germline gene is not matched at one end of the junction; a read error may be the cause. This sequence joins TRBV20-1 and TRBJ2-7, with D perhaps TRBD1 (6 bases). Germline CDR1 reads DFQATT; CDR2 reads SNEGSKA (reference sequence). The CDR3 is made up of 14 amino acids. CDR3 amino acids: CSAGEPRGGYEQYF. DNA of the CDR3: TGCAGTGCTGGAGAACCGCGAGGGGGCTACGAGCAGTACTTC.

This clonotype was observed a handful of times. The CDR3: CSARDPRRVSSNEQFF. The CDR3 nucleotides are TGCAGTGCTAGAGATCCGAGGAGGGTCTCGTCCAATGAGCAGTTCTTC. V is TRBV20-1 and J is TRBJ2-1; the D gene is possibly TRBD2 (6 bases). This CDR3 has 16 residues. V lost 0 bases, J lost 6 bases, and 18 bases lay in between. In germline, CDR1 is DFQATT, CDR2 SNEGSKA (reference sequence).